This T cell receptor beta chain was captured in a study of T-cell memory formation after mild COVID-19. TCRdb analysed the 5' RACE reads with MiXCR anew, one entry per CDR3 protein. The data show around 450,000 distinct CDR3 sequences, with 20% seen just once and 7.5% to 10% held by the top ten. This clonotype was seen a few times. There are 15 residues in the CDR3. The ends lost 5 bases at V and 5 bases at J; junction bases unmatched: 10. The sequenced sample was PBMCs or a T cell subset sorted from them (not recorded which). The rearrangement joins TRBV12-3 or TRBV12-4 to TRBJ1-1; 8 bases match TRBD1. This TCR came from an adult woman who had mild COVID-19 (a few samples of this study predate the infection). Cell type and time point are not known. For the CDR3, the DNA is TGTGCCAGCAGTCCGACCAGGGGGCGAGGGACTGAAGCTTTCTTT. Its translation is CASSPTRGRGTEAFF.